This T cell receptor beta chain was recorded in a study of blood T cell dynamics during melanoma immunotherapy. Study-wide background: First-line therapy was either pembrolizumab or nivolumab with ipilimumab for metastatic melanoma.

Notes on this clone: Its specificity is not known.

Generated by immunoSEQ multiplex PCR, the TCRdb table keeps only in-frame clones and is missing some. Of about 8,600 clones detected, 85% appear once; the ten largest clones hold 1.1%. Broader study findings: It remained unknown if the driving T cell clones were melanoma-specific.

This sample's time point: week 3, after first cycle of checkpoint inhibitor. One draw preceded checkpoint blockade; another followed its first cycle at week 3. Germline CDR1 reads MNHNY; CDR2 reads SVGAGI (reference sequence). The V and J ends lost 5 bases and 8 bases respectively, with 11 bases between them. The CDR3 sequence is 12 residues long. This sequence was found in a human donor with melanoma. The chain carries TRBV6-6 and TRBJ2-3; perhaps TRBD2 as D (6 bases). The source material was blood, sampled from a patient treated with checkpoint blockade. CDR3 residues: CASSQDYATQYF. CDR3 nucleotide sequence: TGTGCCAGCAGTCAGGACTACGCTACGCAGTATTTT.